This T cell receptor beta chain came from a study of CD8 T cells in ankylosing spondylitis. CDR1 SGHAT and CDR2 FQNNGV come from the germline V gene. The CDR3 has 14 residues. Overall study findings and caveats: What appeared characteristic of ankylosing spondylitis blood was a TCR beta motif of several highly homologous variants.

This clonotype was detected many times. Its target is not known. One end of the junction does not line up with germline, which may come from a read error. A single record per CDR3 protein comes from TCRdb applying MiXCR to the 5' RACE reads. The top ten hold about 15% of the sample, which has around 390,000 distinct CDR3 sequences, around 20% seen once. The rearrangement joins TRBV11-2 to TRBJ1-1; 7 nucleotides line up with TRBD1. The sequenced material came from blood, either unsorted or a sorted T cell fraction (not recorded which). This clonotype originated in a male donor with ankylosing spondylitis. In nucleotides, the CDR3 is TGTGCCAGCAGCCTAGACAGGGAGGTCACTGAAGCTTTCTTT. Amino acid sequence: CASSLDREVTEAFF. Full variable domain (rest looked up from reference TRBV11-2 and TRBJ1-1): EAGVAQSPRYKIIEKRQSVAFWCNPISGHATLYWYQQILGQGPKLLIQFQNNGVVDDSQLPKDRFSAERLKGVDSTLKIQPAKLEDSAVYLCASSLDREVTEAFFGQGTRLTVV.